The entry that follows covers one T cell receptor (beta chain) sequence. Libraries were prepared by immunoSEQ multiplex PCR; TCRdb keeps only in-frame clonotypes and omits some of them. The sample holds roughly 680,000 clones, around 70% seen once. The sample originates from a study of shared clonotypes between healthy human individuals. The sequencing input was memory CD4+ T cells sorted from blood. Subset here: CD45RA-negative fraction. The receptor was isolated from a woman aged 25 to 39 in good health.

The CDR3 sequence: CASSQTGEPYEQYF. Written as DNA, the CDR3 is TGTGCCAGCAGCCAGACAGGGGAACCCTACGAGCAGTACTTC. This chain joins TRBV6-5 and TRBJ2-7, with TRBD1 matching over 8 bases. Germline V CDR1 and CDR2: MNHEY, SVGAGI. The CDR3 is 14 residues long. After removal of 6 bases from V and 2 bases from J, the junction contained 6 bases not matched to a gene.